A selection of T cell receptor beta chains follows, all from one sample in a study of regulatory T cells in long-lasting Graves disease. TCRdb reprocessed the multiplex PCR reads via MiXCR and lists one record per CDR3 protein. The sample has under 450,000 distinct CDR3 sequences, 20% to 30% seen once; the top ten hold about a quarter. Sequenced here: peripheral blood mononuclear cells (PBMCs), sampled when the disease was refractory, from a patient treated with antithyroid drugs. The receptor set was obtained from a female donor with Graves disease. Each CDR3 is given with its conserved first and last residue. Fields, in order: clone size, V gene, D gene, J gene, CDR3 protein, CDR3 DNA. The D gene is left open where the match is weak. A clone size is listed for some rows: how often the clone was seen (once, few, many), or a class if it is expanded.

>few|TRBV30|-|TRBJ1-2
CAWSVSPNYGYTF
TGTGCCTGGAGTGTAAGCCCGAACTATGGCTACACCTTC
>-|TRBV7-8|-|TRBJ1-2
CASGLGAQGVYGYTF
TGTGCCAGCGGCTTAGGGGCCCAGGGAGTGTATGGCTACACCTTC
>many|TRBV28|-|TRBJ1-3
CASSLSVMSPGRRPGNTIYF
TGTGCCAGCAGTTTATCCGTTATGAGTCCAGGGAGGAGGCCTGGAAACACCATATATTTT
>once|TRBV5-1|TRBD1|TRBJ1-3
CASSLYGTGTFSGNTIYF
TGCGCCAGCAGCCTTTACGGGACAGGGACTTTCTCTGGAAACACCATATATTTT
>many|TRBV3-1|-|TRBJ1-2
CASSQDHSESYTF
TGTGCCAGCAGCCAAGATCACAGTGAGAGCTACACCTTC
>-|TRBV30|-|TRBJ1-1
CAWRESGGTEAFF
TGTGCCTGGAGGGAATCTGGGGGTACTGAAGCTTTCTTT
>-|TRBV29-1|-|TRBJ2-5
CSGLVRSGQETQYF
TGCAGCGGATTAGTTCGAAGCGGGCAAGAGACCCAGTACTTC
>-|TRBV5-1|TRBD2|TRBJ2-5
CASRDSGSWETQYF
TGCGCCAGCAGGGATAGCGGGAGTTGGGAGACCCAGTACTTC
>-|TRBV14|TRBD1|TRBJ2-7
CASSQDLPRGHEQYF
TGTGCCAGCAGCCAAGACCTGCCGAGGGGGCACGAGCAGTACTTC
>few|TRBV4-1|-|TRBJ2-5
CASSQGASTETQYF
TGCGCCAGCAGCCAAGGTGCTAGTACGGAGACCCAGTACTTC
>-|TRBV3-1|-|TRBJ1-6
CASSQDSGSPLHF
TGTGCCAGCAGCCAAGATTCTGGCTCACCCCTCCACTTT
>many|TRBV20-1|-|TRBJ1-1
CSARQAPYTEAFF
TGCAGTGCCCGACAGGCCCCGTACACTGAAGCTTTCTTT
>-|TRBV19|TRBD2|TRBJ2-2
CASRTSGRLNTGELFF
TGTGCCAGTCGGACTAGCGGGAGGCTTAACACCGGGGAGCTGTTTTTT
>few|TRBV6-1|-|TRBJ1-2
CASSDLYRGRGYTF
TGTGCCAGCAGCGATCTATATCGGGGGCGAGGCTACACCTTC
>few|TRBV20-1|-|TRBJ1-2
CSARDPLSWQGPNYGYTF
TGCAGTGCTAGAGATCCCCTCTCTTGGCAGGGGCCTAACTATGGCTACACCTTC
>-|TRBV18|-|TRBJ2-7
CASSPYRDNYEQYF
TGTGCCAGCTCACCTTACCGGGACAACTACGAGCAGTACTTC
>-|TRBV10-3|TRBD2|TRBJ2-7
CAISGGTETSGSYEQYF
TGTGCCATCAGTGGGGGGACGGAGACTAGCGGGAGTTACGAGCAGTACTTC
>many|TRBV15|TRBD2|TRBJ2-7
CATGLAEEGTLEQYF
TGTGCCACCGGACTAGCGGAGGAAGGGACCCTCGAGCAGTACTTC
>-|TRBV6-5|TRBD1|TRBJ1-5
CASSYTTGPNQPQHF
TGTGCCAGCAGTTACACGACAGGGCCCAATCAGCCCCAGCATTTT
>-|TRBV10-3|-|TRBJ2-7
CAISESQEAYEQYF
TGTGCCATCAGTGAGTCTCAGGAAGCCTACGAGCAGTACTTC
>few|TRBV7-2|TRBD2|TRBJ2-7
CASSLFSLAGLSEQYF
TGTGCCAGCAGCTTATTTAGCCTAGCGGGTTTGTCCGAGCAGTACTTC
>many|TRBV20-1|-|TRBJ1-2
CSANLMRGRIGGYTF
TGCAGTGCTAACCTGATGCGGGGGCGCATCGGCGGCTACACCTTC
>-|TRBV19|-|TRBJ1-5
CASSNAPGRSNQPQHF
TGTGCCAGTAGCAATGCCCCCGGACGTAGCAATCAGCCCCAGCATTTT
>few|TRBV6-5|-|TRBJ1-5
CASSYSPNQPQHF
TGTGCCAGCAGTTACTCCCCTAATCAGCCCCAGCATTTT
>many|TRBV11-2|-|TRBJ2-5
CASSPTGAAETQYF
TGTGCCAGCAGCCCAACCGGGGCAGCGGAGACCCAGTACTTC
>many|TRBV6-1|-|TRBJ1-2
CASSRQVANYGYTF
TGTGCCAGCAGTCGACAGGTAGCTAACTATGGCTACACCTTC
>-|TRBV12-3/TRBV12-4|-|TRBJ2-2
CASSMSTATGELFF
TGTGCCAGCAGTATGTCTACAGCCACCGGGGAGCTGTTTTTT
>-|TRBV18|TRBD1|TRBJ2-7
CASSPLGTGAYEQYF
TGTGCCAGCTCACCGTTAGGGACAGGGGCCTACGAGCAGTACTTC
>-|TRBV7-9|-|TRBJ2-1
CASSSDSGLSNEQFF
TGTGCCAGCAGCTCGGACAGCGGGCTTTCCAATGAGCAGTTCTTC
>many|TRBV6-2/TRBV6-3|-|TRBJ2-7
CASSRTGEQYF
TGTGCCAGCAGCAGGACGGGGGAGCAGTACTTC
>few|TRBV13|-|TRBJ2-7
CASSFQFLRGERYEQYF
TGTGCCAGCAGCTTTCAGTTCCTTAGGGGGGAACGCTACGAGCAGTACTTC
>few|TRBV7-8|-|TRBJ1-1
CASSLTGLMNTEAFF
TGTGCCAGCAGCCTGACAGGACTCATGAACACTGAAGCTTTCTTT
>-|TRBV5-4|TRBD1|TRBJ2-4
CASSLGSGQGNIQYF
TGTGCCAGCAGCTTGGGCTCGGGACAGGGAAACATTCAGTACTTC
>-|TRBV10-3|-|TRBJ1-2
CAISGGSYGYTF
TGTGCCATCAGCGGGGGATCCTATGGCTACACCTTC
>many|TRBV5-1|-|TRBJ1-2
CASRGTTNYGYTF
TGCGCCAGCAGGGGCACCACTAACTATGGCTACACCTTC
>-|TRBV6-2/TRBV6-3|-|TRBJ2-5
CASSSRPAYQETQYF
TGTGCCAGCAGCTCTAGACCGGCGTACCAAGAGACCCAGTACTTC
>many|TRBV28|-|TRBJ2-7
CASRPGGPYEQYF
TGTGCCAGCAGACCTGGAGGGCCCTACGAGCAGTACTTC
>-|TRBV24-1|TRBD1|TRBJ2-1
CATSGTTTGVDEQFF
TGTGCCACCAGTGGTACGACGACAGGGGTAGATGAGCAGTTCTTC
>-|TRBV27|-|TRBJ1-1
CASMGRNTEAFF
TGTGCCAGCATGGGCCGGAACACTGAAGCTTTCTTT
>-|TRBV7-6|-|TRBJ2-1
CASSLVSHEQFF
TGTGCCAGCAGCTTAGTATCACATGAGCAGTTCTTC
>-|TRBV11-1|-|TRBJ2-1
CASSLFASIVYEQFF
TGTGCCAGCAGCTTATTCGCTAGCATCGTCTATGAGCAGTTCTTC
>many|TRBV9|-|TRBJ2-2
CASSRPASATGELFF
TGTGCCAGCAGCCGTCCCGCCTCCGCTACCGGGGAGCTGTTTTTT
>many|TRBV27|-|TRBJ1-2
CASSSTGRGGYTF
TGTGCCAGCAGCTCTACAGGGAGAGGTGGCTACACCTTC
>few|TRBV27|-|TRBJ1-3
CASSLSPPGRISGNTIYF
TGTGCCAGCAGTTTATCGCCACCGGGACGGATCTCTGGAAACACCATATATTTT
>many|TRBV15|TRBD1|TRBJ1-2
CATSTRTGVSGYTF
TGTGCCACCAGCACCAGGACAGGGGTGTCTGGCTACACCTTC
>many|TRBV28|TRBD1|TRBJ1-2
CASSSLYAGTGDSYGYTF
TGTGCCAGCAGTTCACTATACGCGGGGACAGGGGATTCCTATGGCTACACCTTC
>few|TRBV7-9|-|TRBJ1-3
CASSLSDSGNTIYF
TGTGCCAGCAGCTTGTCAGACTCTGGAAACACCATATATTTT
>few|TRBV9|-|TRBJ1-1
CASSVDLSPEAFF
TGTGCCAGCAGCGTAGACCTCTCCCCTGAAGCTTTCTTT